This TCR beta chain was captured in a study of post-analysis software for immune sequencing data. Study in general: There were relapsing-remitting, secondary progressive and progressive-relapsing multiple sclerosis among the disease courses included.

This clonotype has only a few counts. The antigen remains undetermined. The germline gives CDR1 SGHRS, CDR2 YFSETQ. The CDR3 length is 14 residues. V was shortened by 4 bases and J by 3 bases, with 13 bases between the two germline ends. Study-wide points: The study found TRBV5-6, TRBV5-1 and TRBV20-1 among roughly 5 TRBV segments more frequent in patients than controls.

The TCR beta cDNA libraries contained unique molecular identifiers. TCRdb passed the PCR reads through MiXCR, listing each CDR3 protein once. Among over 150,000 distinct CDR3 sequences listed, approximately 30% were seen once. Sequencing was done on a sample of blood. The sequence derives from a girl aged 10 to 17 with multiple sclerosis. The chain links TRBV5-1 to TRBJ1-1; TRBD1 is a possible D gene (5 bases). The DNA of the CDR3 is TGCGCCAGCAGCCCGTGGGGGGGTGACACTGAAGCTTTCTTT. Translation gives CASSPWGGDTEAFF.